These T cell receptor beta chains were read from a single sample in a study of blood T cells in healthy people across ages. MiXCR, run by TCRdb on the 5' RACE reads, gives a single entry per CDR3 protein. The table lists approximately 940,000 distinct CDR3 sequences, 40% to 60% of them singletons. The sequenced sample consisted of blood. The origin of the receptors is a young man in good health. Both conserved end residues are part of each CDR3. Fields, in order: V gene, J gene, D gene, clone size, CDR3 protein, CDR3 DNA. A D gene is named only where the DNA matches it firmly. Clone size is given for some rows only: seen once, a few or many times, or a class if the clone is expanded.

TRBV2	TRBJ1-5	-	-	CASGGSQGGQPQHF	TGTGCCAGCGGGGGTAGCCAGGGAGGACAGCCCCAGCATTTT
TRBV14	TRBJ2-7	-	-	CASSQDPSFRGEQYF	TGTGCCAGCAGCCAAGATCCGTCCTTCCGAGGCGAGCAGTACTTC
TRBV6-2/TRBV6-3	TRBJ2-1	TRBD1	few	CASSDAQGVYNEQFF	TGTGCCAGCAGCGACGCGCAGGGGGTTTACAATGAGCAGTTCTTC
TRBV6-1	TRBJ2-6	-	once	CASSEAGSAGANVLTF	TGTGCCAGCAGTGAAGCGGGTTCCGCCGGGGCCAACGTCCTGACTTTC
TRBV29-1	TRBJ2-4	-	-	CSGTHRAGTKNIQYF	TGCAGCGGCACCCATAGAGCAGGGACGAAAAACATTCAGTACTTC
TRBV11-2	TRBJ2-7	TRBD2	-	CASSPRLGRGVEYEQYF	TGTGCCAGCAGTCCGCGGCTCGGGAGGGGGGTCGAGTACGAGCAGTACTTC
TRBV5-1	TRBJ2-3	TRBD1	-	CASSLAGTGVRDTQYF	TGCGCCAGCAGCTTGGCCGGGACAGGGGTGAGAGATACGCAGTATTTT
TRBV7-3	TRBJ2-5	-	-	CASSDGRGQLQYF	TGTGCCAGCAGCGACGGGCGCGGACAGCTACAGTACTTC
TRBV27	TRBJ2-7	TRBD2	-	CASRDSGGEAQYF	TGTGCCAGCAGGGACAGCGGGGGAGAGGCCCAGTACTTC
TRBV6-2/TRBV6-3	TRBJ1-2	-	few	CASTEDRYGYTF	TGTGCCAGCACAGAGGACAGATATGGCTACACCTTC
TRBV5-1	TRBJ1-1	TRBD1	-	CASSFQSQGGLGNTEAFF	TGCGCCAGCAGCTTCCAATCTCAGGGGGGGTTGGGGAACACTGAAGCTTTCTTT
TRBV28	TRBJ2-5	-	-	CASSFPNSQETQYF	TGTGCCAGCAGTTTTCCGAACAGCCAAGAGACCCAGTACTTC
TRBV4-2	TRBJ2-7	-	few	CASSQATPPYEQYF	TGTGCCAGCAGCCAAGCTACGCCCCCCTACGAGCAGTACTTC
TRBV4-3	TRBJ2-2	-	-	CASSQDVAGASAGELFF	TGCGCCAGCAGCCAAGATGTGGCGGGGGCCAGCGCCGGGGAGCTGTTTTTT
TRBV7-2	TRBJ1-4	-	many	CASSLGNGGEKLFF	TGTGCCAGCAGCTTGGGGAATGGAGGCGAAAAACTGTTTTTT
TRBV18	TRBJ2-7	TRBD1	few	CASSPRDSEQYF	TGTGCCAGCTCACCACGGGACAGCGAGCAGTACTTC
TRBV21-1	TRBJ2-7	-	-	CVSSKGQLHAYEQYF	TGTGTCAGCAGCAAAGGACAGCTGCATGCCTACGAGCAGTACTTC
TRBV7-2	TRBJ2-3	-	-	CASSERRSDTQYF	TGTGCCAGCAGCGAAAGACGGTCAGATACGCAGTATTTT
TRBV4-1	TRBJ2-5	-	-	CASSQDPAGTKTQYF	TGCGCCAGCAGCCAAGATCCAGCAGGGACGAAGACCCAGTACTTC
TRBV7-2	TRBJ2-4	TRBD1	few	CASSPRQGGNIQYF	TGTGCCAGCAGCCCCAGACAGGGGGGGAACATTCAGTACTTC
TRBV7-2	TRBJ2-3	-	-	CASPGDSGQYF	TGTGCCAGCCCAGGGGATAGCGGGCAGTATTTT
TRBV5-1	TRBJ2-7	-	few	CASSLEGLAYEQYF	TGCGCCAGCAGCTTGGAGGGTTTAGCCTACGAGCAGTACTTC
TRBV6-2/TRBV6-3	TRBJ2-7	TRBD1	-	CASIATGALGEQYF	TGTGCCAGCATCGCAACAGGGGCCCTCGGCGAGCAGTACTTC
TRBV2	TRBJ2-1	-	-	CASIEGPGNEQFF	TGTGCCAGCATAGAAGGTCCAGGCAATGAGCAGTTCTTC
TRBV3-1	TRBJ2-2	-	-	CASSRRTSTGELFF	TGTGCCAGCAGCCGACGGACGAGCACCGGGGAGCTGTTTTTT
TRBV12-3/TRBV12-4	TRBJ2-7	TRBD2	many	CASSQLSGLALEQYF	TGTGCCAGCAGTCAACTCTCGGGACTAGCGCTCGAGCAGTACTTC
TRBV5-1	TRBJ1-2	-	-	CASSFETSDTTNYGYTF	TGCGCCAGCAGCTTTGAAACGTCGGACACCACGAACTATGGCTACACCTTC
TRBV9	TRBJ2-6	-	-	CASSVGREFSGANVLTF	TGTGCCAGCAGCGTAGGGCGCGAGTTCTCTGGGGCCAACGTCCTGACTTTC
TRBV3-1	TRBJ1-5	-	-	CASSQDYGGGGNQPQHF	TGTGCCAGCAGCCAAGATTACGGGGGCGGCGGCAATCAGCCCCAGCATTTT
TRBV7-2	TRBJ2-1	TRBD2	many	CASSPGLAGDEQFF	TGTGCCAGCAGTCCCGGACTAGCGGGGGATGAGCAGTTCTTC
TRBV20-1	TRBJ2-7	TRBD2	-	CSAREIPSGGILTYGQYF	TGCAGTGCTAGAGAGATCCCTAGCGGGGGGATACTCACCTACGGGCAGTACTTC
TRBV5-1	TRBJ2-3	TRBD1	-	CASSAGQGGDTQYF	TGCGCCAGCAGCGCAGGACAGGGGGGAGATACGCAGTATTTT
TRBV28	TRBJ2-7	TRBD1	-	CASSTPGQGSYEQYF	TGTGCCAGCAGTACCCCGGGACAGGGTTCCTACGAGCAGTACTTC
TRBV21-1	TRBJ2-4	-	-	CASSKWRGRGAKNIQYF	TGCGCCAGCAGCAAATGGAGGGGGCGGGGAGCCAAAAACATTCAGTACTTC
TRBV3-1	TRBJ2-3	-	few	CASSQAANTDTQYF	TGTGCCAGCAGCCAGGCGGCGAACACAGATACGCAGTATTTT
TRBV28	TRBJ2-7	-	-	CASSSSAGPYYEQYF	TGTGCCAGCAGTTCCTCCGCGGGGCCCTACTACGAGCAGTACTTC
TRBV3-1	TRBJ1-1	TRBD1	-	CASSPRGQSTEAFF	TGTGCCAGCAGCCCCAGGGGACAGTCCACTGAAGCTTTCTTT
TRBV12-5	TRBJ2-1	-	few	CASGDAGTSYNEQFF	TGTGCTAGTGGTGATGCCGGGACAAGCTACAATGAGCAGTTCTTC
TRBV29-1	TRBJ1-2	-	-	CSVEWTRGDYGYTF	TGCAGCGTTGAATGGACAAGAGGGGACTATGGCTACACCTTC
TRBV6-1	TRBJ2-7	-	few	CASSVVAYEQYF	TGTGCCAGCAGTGTAGTGGCCTACGAGCAGTACTTC